This TCR beta chain was profiled in a study of T cell responses to AZD1222 COVID-19 vaccine. Study as a whole: Second doses at about 4 or about 12 weeks were pooled.

Profiling relied on immunoSEQ multiplex PCR, and the TCRdb table lists in-frame clones only, not all of them. The sample carries 90,000 to 110,000 clones, 75% to 90% recorded once. The CDR3 has 10 amino acids, counting both end residues. Germline values: CDR1 MRHNA, CDR2 SNTAGT. Of note for this clone: Its antigen is unidentified. A read error is likely, as this CDR3 ends without the conserved phenylalanine or tryptophan. The DNA is left out, because the CDR3 cannot be placed on it with certainty; the CDR3 is given as TCRdb lists it.

Study-wide results and caveats: Regions 160-218 and 743-854 dominated among vaccine-associated CD4 TCRs spanning spike. Females made up more of the donors, who were largely white British, and clonal diversity may have come out too low. Every sample of the repertoires postdated the peak T cell response.

The sample here was peripheral blood, taken on day 0 of AZD1222 vaccination. The chain combines TRBV6-4 with TRBJ1-2; TRBD1, the table's D call, lacks a check against the DNA. This receptor was identified in an adult in good health. CDR3 residues: CASSGTGDQS.